A selection of T cell receptor beta chains follows, all from one sample in a study of B cell selection in AIRE deficiency. Produced via immunoSEQ multiplex PCR; TCRdb's table is partial and in-frame only. The table has around 18,000 clones, approximately 94% seen once. The sequenced material came from CD4+CD25+ Tregs sorted from PBMCs. Receptors were obtained from a human donor in good health. Both conserved end residues are part of each CDR3. Fields, in order: D gene, J gene, V gene, CDR3 DNA, CDR3 protein. D genes are given only for firm matches.

>TRBD1|TRBJ1-2|TRBV18
TGTGCCAGCTCACCTTCGACAGGGGGCTATGGCTACACCTTC
CASSPSTGGYGYTF
>-|TRBJ1-1|TRBV2
TGTGCCAGCAGTGAAGGTAGCGGCAGGGCGGGATTAGAAGCTTTCTTT
CASSEGSGRAGLEAFF
>-|TRBJ2-5|TRBV6-1
TGTGCCAGCTCATCTGAGGGGGAGACCCAGTACTTC
CASSSEGETQYF
>TRBD2|TRBJ2-7|TRBV18
TGTGCCAGCTCCCCCACCATAGGGCTAGCGGTCTACGAGCAGTACTTC
CASSPTIGLAVYEQYF
>TRBD1|TRBJ2-3|TRBV25-1
TGTGCCAGCGCCGGGACAGGCACAGATACGCAGTATTTT
CASAGTGTDTQYF
>-|TRBJ2-3|TRBV6-6
TGTGCCAGCAGTTATATGGGGGGAACAGATACGCAGTATTTT
CASSYMGGTDTQYF
>TRBD1|TRBJ1-1|TRBV19
TGTGCCAGTAGTAGAAGGACAGGGACGGATGAAGCTTTCTTT
CASSRRTGTDEAFF
>-|TRBJ2-1|TRBV5-1
TGCGCCAGCAGCCTCGGGGGTTTCTCCTACAATGAGCAGTTCTTC
CASSLGGFSYNEQFF
>-|TRBJ2-1|TRBV7-3
TGTGCCAGCAGCTTAGGGGGATGGAGTTACGCTGAGCAGTTCTTC
CASSLGGWSYAEQFF
>TRBD1|TRBJ1-6|TRBV4-2
TGTGCCAGCAGCCAAGATTCTAGGGGCGGACAGGGGGCTGTCTCACCCCTCCACTTT
CASSQDSRGGQGAVSPLHF
>TRBD1|TRBJ2-2|TRBV5-1
TGCGCCAGCAGGGATCGACAGGGTGCCACCGGGGAGCTGTTTTTT
CASRDRQGATGELFF
>TRBD1|TRBJ1-1|TRBV6-4
TGTGCCAGCAGCTACAGGGGCCCCTTGAACACTGAAGCTTTCTTT
CASSYRGPLNTEAFF
>-|TRBJ2-3|TRBV23-1
TGCGCCAGCAGACCCCTCGAGGGGGGCACAGATACGCAGTATTTT
CASRPLEGGTDTQYF
>-|TRBJ2-1|TRBV2
TGTGCCAGCAGTGACCGCACCCATCGCTACAATGAGCAGTTCTTC
CASSDRTHRYNEQFF
>-|TRBJ2-5|TRBV11-2
TGTGCCAGCAGCTTAGGGGCAGGGTCAGGGTTCGGGACCCAGTACTTC
CASSLGAGSGFGTQYF
>-|TRBJ2-7|TRBV11-2
TGTGCCAGCAGCTTAGATGTCTGGTACGAGCAGTACTTC
CASSLDVWYEQYF
>TRBD2|TRBJ2-7|TRBV6-6
TGTGCCAGCAGTTATGGGACTAGCGGGACCTACGAGCAGTACTTC
CASSYGTSGTYEQYF
>-|TRBJ2-3|TRBV5-1
TGCGCCAGCAGCTTCCATGGACAGACAGATACGCAGTATTTT
CASSFHGQTDTQYF
>-|TRBJ1-1|TRBV2
TGTGCCAGGGCGACGGCCCAGAGCACTGAAGCTTTCTTT
CARATAQSTEAFF
>-|TRBJ1-1|TRBV7-3
TGTGCCAGCAGCCCGACGGGAGAGAACACTGAAGCTTTCTTT
CASSPTGENTEAFF